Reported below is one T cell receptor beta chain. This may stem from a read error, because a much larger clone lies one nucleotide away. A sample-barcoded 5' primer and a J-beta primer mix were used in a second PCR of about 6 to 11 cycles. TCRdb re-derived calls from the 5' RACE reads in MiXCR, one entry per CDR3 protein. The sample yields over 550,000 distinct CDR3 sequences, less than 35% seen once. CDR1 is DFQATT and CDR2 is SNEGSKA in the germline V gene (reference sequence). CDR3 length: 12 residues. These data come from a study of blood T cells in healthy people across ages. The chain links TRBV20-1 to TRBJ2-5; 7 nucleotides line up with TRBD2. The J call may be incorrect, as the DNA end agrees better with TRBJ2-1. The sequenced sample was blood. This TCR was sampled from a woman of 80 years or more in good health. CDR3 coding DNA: TGCAGTGCGGGGACTACCCAAGAGACCCAGTTCTTC. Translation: CSAGTTQETQFF.